Listed below are T cell receptor beta chains from one sample, sequenced in a study of CD8 T cells in ankylosing spondylitis. Via MiXCR, TCRdb re-called the 5' RACE reads, giving one row per CDR3 protein. The table has about 130,000 distinct CDR3 sequences, over 7% seen once. The sample was blood, either unsorted or a sorted T cell fraction (not recorded which). The receptors were gathered from a male donor with ankylosing spondylitis or in good health (not recorded which). The CDR3 runs from the conserved cysteine through the conserved F or W. A D gene is named only where the DNA matches it firmly. The listing skips clone size in some rows; elsewhere it reads once, few, many or a size class.

>-|TRBJ2-7|TRBV18|-
CASSPDGGPYEQYF
TGTGCCAGCTCACCGGACGGTGGACCCTACGAGCAGTACTTC
>many|TRBJ2-1|TRBV5-1|TRBD2
CASREQLAGGGNEQFF
TGCGCCAGCAGGGAGCAACTAGCGGGAGGGGGAAATGAGCAGTTCTTC
>many|TRBJ2-3|TRBV5-1|-
CASSWGPTRADTQYF
TGCGCCAGCAGCTGGGGACCAACCCGCGCTGATACGCAGTATTTT
>many|TRBJ1-5|TRBV29-1|-
CSVGTLAGPQHF
TGCAGCGTCGGGACGCTCGCCGGTCCCCAGCATTTT
>many|TRBJ1-3|TRBV11-2|-
CASSLDLQGNGNTIYF
TGTGCCAGCAGCTTAGATCTTCAGGGTAACGGAAACACCATATATTTT
>many|TRBJ2-3|TRBV7-2|-
CASSLGGRGVDTQYF
TGTGCCAGCAGCTTAGGTGGCAGGGGAGTCGATACGCAGTATTTT
>medium-sized|TRBJ2-2|TRBV9|-
CASSVRTGELFF
TGTGCCAGCAGCGTTCGCACCGGGGAGCTGTTTTTT
>-|TRBJ2-5|TRBV29-1|-
CSATGQMLQETQYF
TGCAGCGCCACCGGACAGATGTTACAAGAGACCCAGTACTTC
>many|TRBJ1-1|TRBV6-5|-
CASSLSGATNTEAFF
TGTGCCAGCAGTTTAAGTGGGGCCACCAACACTGAAGCTTTCTTT
>many|TRBJ2-5|TRBV10-2|TRBD2
CASSFPHPGGETQYF
TGCGCCTCCTCCTTTCCCCACCCGGGAGGGGAGACCCAGTACTTC
>-|TRBJ2-7|TRBV5-1|-
CASSFGYGRAGEQYF
TGCGCCAGCAGCTTTGGTTACGGGAGAGCTGGCGAGCAGTACTTC
>many|TRBJ2-5|TRBV29-1|-
CSVSASEVGTQYF
TGCAGCGTTTCAGCAAGTGAGGTTGGGACCCAGTACTTC
>-|TRBJ2-7|TRBV27|-
CASSSASAYEQYF
TGTGCCAGCAGTTCGGCTAGCGCCTACGAGCAGTACTTC
>few|TRBJ2-2|TRBV5-1|TRBD2
CASSLAWTSRTGELFF
TGCGCCAGCAGCTTGGCTTGGACTAGCCGCACCGGGGAGCTGTTTTTT
>many|TRBJ2-1|TRBV5-6|TRBD2
CASSLRAGGINEQFF
TGTGCCAGCAGCCTTAGAGCGGGAGGTATCAATGAGCAGTTCTTC
>many|TRBJ2-7|TRBV11-2|TRBD1
CASSSLKMTGTSYEQYF
TGTGCCAGCAGCTCCCTAAAAATGACAGGGACCTCCTACGAGCAGTACTTC
>many|TRBJ1-1|TRBV18|-
CASSPSGAGGTEAFF
TGTGCCAGCTCACCAAGCGGGGCCGGGGGCACTGAAGCTTTCTTT
>-|TRBJ2-3|TRBV30|-
CAWSKQITKTSTDTQYF
TGTGCCTGGAGTAAACAGATAACTAAAACTAGCACAGATACGCAGTATTTT
>-|TRBJ2-7|TRBV27|TRBD2
CASRWGGRSNYEQYF
TGTGCCAGCAGATGGGGCGGGAGATCCAACTACGAGCAGTACTTC
>many|TRBJ2-3|TRBV29-1|-
CSVEVGLPSFTQYF
TGCAGCGTTGAAGTGGGACTTCCGTCTTTTACGCAGTATTTT
>many|TRBJ2-1|TRBV29-1|-
CSVENSGSSYNEQFF
TGCAGCGTTGAAAATAGCGGTAGCTCCTACAATGAGCAGTTCTTC
>few|TRBJ2-5|TRBV6-1|-
CASRRQSGMETQYF
TGTGCCAGCAGAAGACAGTCAGGGATGGAGACCCAGTACTTC
>few|TRBJ2-5|TRBV18|-
CASSRGYTHQETQYF
TGTGCCAGCTCACGTGGGTATACACACCAAGAGACCCAGTACTTC
>many|TRBJ2-7|TRBV5-1|TRBD2
CASSFRTRSYEQYF
TGCGCCAGCAGCTTTAGGACTAGATCCTACGAGCAGTACTTC
>few|TRBJ2-1|TRBV14|TRBD2
CASSQASSGRPSSYNEQFF
TGTGCCAGCAGCCAAGCATCGAGCGGGAGGCCGAGCTCCTACAATGAGCAGTTCTTC
>-|TRBJ2-1|TRBV20-1|TRBD2
CSARASGRRNEQFF
TGCAGTGCTAGGGCTAGCGGGAGGAGGAATGAGCAGTTCTTC
>-|TRBJ2-2|TRBV7-9|-
CASSFLTGTTGELFF
TGTGCCAGCAGCTTCTTAACAGGGACGACCGGGGAGCTGTTTTTT
>many|TRBJ2-1|TRBV5-1|-
CASSHQADSSYNEQFF
TGCGCCAGCAGCCATCAAGCCGATAGCTCCTACAATGAGCAGTTCTTC
>few|TRBJ2-5|TRBV29-1|-
CSALEIRRRETQYF
TGCAGCGCCCTAGAGATACGCCGGCGAGAGACCCAGTACTTC
>many|TRBJ1-5|TRBV28|TRBD1
CASRGTGEGQPQHF
TGTGCCAGCAGAGGGACAGGGGAAGGACAGCCCCAGCATTTT
>many|TRBJ2-1|TRBV20-1|TRBD2
CSAVGGLAIGEQFF
TGCAGTGCTGTCGGGGGACTAGCGATTGGTGAGCAGTTCTTC
>-|TRBJ2-3|TRBV28|-
CASSSNGVKTDTQYF
TGTGCCAGCAGCTCGAACGGGGTAAAGACAGATACGCAGTATTTT
>-|TRBJ2-7|TRBV20-1|-
CSARGPENTYEQYF
TGCAGTGCTAGAGGTCCAGAGAACACCTACGAGCAGTACTTC
>many|TRBJ1-1|TRBV15|TRBD1
CATRRTGVFSEAFF
TGTGCCACCAGGAGGACAGGCGTCTTCTCTGAAGCTTTCTTT
>many|TRBJ2-7|TRBV5-4|TRBD2
CASSERLAGGDEQYF
TGTGCCAGCAGCGAGCGACTAGCGGGAGGGGACGAGCAGTACTTC